This passage covers 10 T cell receptor beta chains from one sample sequenced in a study of T cell responses to AZD1222 COVID-19 vaccine. TCRdb's table, derived via immunoSEQ multiplex PCR, lists solely in-frame clones and lacks some. The sample includes around 97,000 clones, about 90% of them seen just once. The material sequenced was peripheral blood, taken on day 0 of AZD1222 vaccination. These receptors all come from an adult in good health.

V and J are TRBV19 and TRBJ1-6; D is undetermined. The CDR3 length is 13 residues. V was cut by 3 bases and J by 9 bases, with 9 bases left in between. Germline V gene sequence: CDR1 LNHDA, CDR2 SQIVND (reference sequence). CDR3 in amino acids: CASSIPTSSPLHF. CDR3 in DNA: TGTGCCAGTAGTATTCCGACATCTTCACCCCTCCACTTT.

The chain combines TRBV7-3 with TRBJ1-6; D ambiguous. V was pared by 1 base and J by 6 bases, with 10 bases between. Germline lookup yields CDR1 SGHTA and CDR2 FQGTGA. The CDR3 contains 15 residues. DNA of the CDR3: TGTGCCAGCAGCTTAAACCGCCTGCCTAATTCACCCCTCCACTTT. It encodes CASSLNRLPNSPLHF.

This chain uses TRBV7-8 with TRBJ1-2, with TRBD1 matching over 10 bases. The V gene end was trimmed by 1 base and the J gene end by 7 bases; junction bases not matched to a gene: 0. This CDR3 is built from 13 residues. Looked up from germline, CDR1 is SGHVS and CDR2 is FQNEAQ. CDR3: CASSLGDRGGYTF. The CDR3 DNA sequence: TGTGCCAGCAGCTTAGGGGACAGGGGTGGCTACACCTTC.

In this sample, this clone turned up once. The chain links TRBV4-1 to TRBJ2-7; TRBD2 is a possible D gene (5 bases). Looked up from germline, CDR1 is MGHRA and CDR2 is YSYEKL. The CDR3 is 18 amino acids. Trimming took off 3 bases at V and 1 base at J, with 22 bases between the two ends. The CDR3 sequence: CASSQFFPDPPGSYEQYF. The CDR3 DNA reads TGCGCCAGCAGCCAGTTCTTCCCTGACCCCCCGGGGTCCTACGAGCAGTACTTC.

This clone was recorded only once. The chain uses TRBV19 and TRBJ1-1; unclear D gene. Germline V gene data show CDR1 as LNHDA and CDR2 as SQIVND (reference sequence). The CDR3 has 12 amino acids. Trimming stripped 8 bases from V and 2 bases from J, with 9 bases between. Written as DNA, the CDR3 is TGTGCCAGTCGAGACAAAAACACTGAAGCTTTCTTT. Translation: CASRDKNTEAFF.

This clone was observed once. This chain links TRBV7-9 with TRBJ2-7, with a possible D match to TRBD2 (6 bases). The CDR3 runs 13 residues. Germline V gene sequence: CDR1 SEHNR, CDR2 FQNEAQ (reference sequence). V lost 8 bases, J lost 3 bases, and 14 bases lay in between. CDR3 DNA: TGTGCCAGCGGGGGTTGGCGGGGCTACGAGCAGTACTTC. Its translation: CASGGWRGYEQYF.

The chain has TRBV5-4 and TRBJ2-2; the match to TRBD1 covers 7 bases. The V and J ends lost 4 bases and 8 bases, in that order; junction bases with no gene match: 11. Germline loops: CDR1 SGHNT, CDR2 YYREEE (reference sequence). This CDR3 has 15 amino acids. CDR3 residues: CASSRDRSQGGELFF. As DNA, the CDR3 is TGTGCCAGCAGCCGCGACAGGTCACAGGGGGGGGAGCTGTTTTTT.

The chain is built from TRBV7-8 and TRBJ2-3; the match to TRBD2 covers 11 bases. Losses at the gene ends were 0 bases for V and 5 bases for J; bases not matched to a gene: 1. The CDR3 is 15 amino acids. CDR1 and CDR2 (germline): SGHVS, FQNEAQ. The DNA of the CDR3 is TGTGCCAGCAGCTTAGCGACTAGCGGGGAAGATACGCAGTATTTT. This codes for CASSLATSGEDTQYF.

This rearrangement joins TRBV5-1 to TRBJ1-1, with 7 bases aligning to TRBD1. Per germline, CDR1 SGHRS and CDR2 YFSETQ. The CDR3 spans 15 residues. After removal of 4 bases from V and 2 bases from J, the junction contained 8 bases not matched to a gene. CDR3 coding DNA: TGCGCCAGCAGCCCAGAGGGACAGCCAAACACTGAAGCTTTCTTT. This gives the protein CASSPEGQPNTEAFF.

The chain is built from TRBV11-2 and TRBJ2-2, with 12 positions matching TRBD2. The CDR3 runs 17 residues. The V and J ends lost 3 bases and 6 bases, in that order; junction bases with no gene match: 8. Per the germline V gene, CDR1 is SGHAT and CDR2 is FQNNGV. The CDR3 loop reads CASSFVLAGGRSGELFF. CDR3 sequence (DNA): TGTGCCAGCAGCTTCGTGCTAGCGGGGGGGCGATCCGGGGAGCTGTTTTTT. Full variable domain (missing parts from reference TRBV11-2 and TRBJ2-2): EAGVAQSPRYKIIEKRQSVAFWCNPISGHATLYWYQQILGQGPKLLIQFQNNGVVDDSQLPKDRFSAERLKGVDSTLKIQPAKLEDSAVYLCASSFVLAGGRSGELFFGEGSRLTVL.